This TCR beta chain was sequenced during a study of blood T cell repertoires in COVID-19. Cohort assignment relied on participant-reported clinical history. Cohort 3 recovered donors had two negative PCRs, clearance, or symptom resolution. TCRdb's copy holds only in-frame clones and misses some; the assay was immunoSEQ multiplex PCR. Of about 400,000 clones in the sample, around nine tenths were seen once. This sequence originates from a woman in her forties or fifties who had recovered from COVID-19. The source material was PBMCs or T cells enriched from blood (not recorded which).

In DNA, the CDR3 is TGTGCCAGCAGCCGACTAGCGGGGGGGCCCAATGAGCAGTTCTTC. Translating gives CASSRLAGGPNEQFF. The genes are TRBV7-6 and TRBJ2-1, with TRBD2 matching over 14 bases. This CDR3 is built from 15 residues. Germline V CDR1 and CDR2: SGHVS, FNYEAQ. The ends lost 5 bases at V and 6 bases at J; junction bases unmatched: 3.